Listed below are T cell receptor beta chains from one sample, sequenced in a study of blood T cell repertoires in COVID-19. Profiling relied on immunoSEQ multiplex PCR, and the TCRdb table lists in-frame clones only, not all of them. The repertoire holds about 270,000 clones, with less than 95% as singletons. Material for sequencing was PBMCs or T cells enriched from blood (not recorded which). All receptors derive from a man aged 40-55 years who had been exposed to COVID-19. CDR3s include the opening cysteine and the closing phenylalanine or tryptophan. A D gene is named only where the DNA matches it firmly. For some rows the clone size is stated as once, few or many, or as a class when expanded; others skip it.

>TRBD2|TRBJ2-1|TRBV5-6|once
CASSAASGEQFF
TGTGCCAGCAGCGCTGCTAGCGGAGAGCAGTTCTTC
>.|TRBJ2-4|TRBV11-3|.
CASSSTGIQYF
TGTGCCAGCAGCTCGACAGGCATTCAGTACTTC
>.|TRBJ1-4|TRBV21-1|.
CASGRATNEKLFF
TGTGCCAGCGGCCGGGCAACTAATGAAAAACTGTTTTTT
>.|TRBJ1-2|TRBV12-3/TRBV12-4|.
CASSFQGNYGYTF
TGTGCCAGCAGTTTTCAGGGAAACTATGGCTACACCTTC
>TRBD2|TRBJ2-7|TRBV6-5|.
CASSYTGRGLDEQYF
TGTGCCAGCAGTTACACTGGCAGGGGACTAGACGAGCAGTACTTC
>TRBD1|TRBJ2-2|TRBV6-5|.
CASTKQGAGTGELFF
TGTGCCAGCACAAAACAGGGGGCGGGCACCGGGGAGCTGTTTTTT
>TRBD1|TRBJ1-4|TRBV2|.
CASSAGRGHYEKLFF
TGTGCCAGCAGTGCGGGCAGGGGGCACTATGAAAAACTGTTTTTT
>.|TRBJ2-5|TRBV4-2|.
CASSQDGPGVVETQYF
TGTGCCAGCAGCCAAGACGGTCCGGGAGTTGTGGAGACCCAGTACTTC
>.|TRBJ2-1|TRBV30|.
CAWSLGQLSYNEQFF
TGTGCCTGGAGTTTAGGACAGCTCTCCTACAATGAGCAGTTCTTC
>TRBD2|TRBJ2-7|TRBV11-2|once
CASSLVHSGRGYEQYF
TGTGCCAGCAGCTTAGTCCATAGCGGGAGGGGGTACGAGCAGTACTTC
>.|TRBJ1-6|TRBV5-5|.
CASSLAGRGVNNSPLHF
TGTGCCAGCAGCTTGGCTGGCAGGGGAGTCAATAATTCACCCCTCCACTTT
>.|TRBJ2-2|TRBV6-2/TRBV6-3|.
CASSYKRGSDTGELFF
TGTGCCAGCAGTTACAAAAGGGGATCGGACACCGGGGAGCTGTTTTTT
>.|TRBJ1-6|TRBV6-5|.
CASSYRRINSPLHF
TGTGCCAGCAGTTACAGGCGGATTAATTCACCCCTCCACTTT
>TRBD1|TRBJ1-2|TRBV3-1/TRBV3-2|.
CASSLLTGGETDGYTF
TGTGCCAGCAGCCTCTTAACAGGGGGCGAAACGGATGGCTACACCTTC
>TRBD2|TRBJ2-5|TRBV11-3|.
CASSQLAEETQYF
TGTGCCAGCAGCCAACTAGCGGAAGAGACCCAGTACTTC
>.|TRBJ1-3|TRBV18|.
CASSPKKSSGNTIYF
TGTGCCAGCTCACCTAAAAAGAGCTCTGGAAACACCATATATTTT
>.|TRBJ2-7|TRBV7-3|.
CASSLTGGGGEQYF
TGTGCCAGCAGCTTAACTGGAGGCGGCGGCGAGCAGTACTTC
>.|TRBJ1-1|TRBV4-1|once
CASSQVRGNTEAFF
TGCGCCAGCAGCCAAGTCAGGGGGAACACTGAAGCTTTCTTT
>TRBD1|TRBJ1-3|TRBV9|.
CASSVPGQENSGNTIYF
TGTGCCAGCAGCGTACCGGGACAGGAGAACTCTGGAAACACCATATATTTT
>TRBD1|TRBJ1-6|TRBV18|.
CASSPATGDSPLHF
TGTGCCAGCTCCCCGGCGACAGGGGATTCACCCCTCCACTTT
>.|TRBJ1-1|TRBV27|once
CASSLSIGTANTEAFF
TGTGCCAGCAGTTTATCGATTGGGACTGCGAACACTGAAGCTTTCTTT
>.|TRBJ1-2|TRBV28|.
CASRSPGTIYGYTF
TGTGCCAGCAGATCCCCCGGGACAATCTATGGCTACACCTTC
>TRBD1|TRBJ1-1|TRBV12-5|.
CASGSYLRTGHTEAFF
TGTGCTAGTGGTTCCTATCTTCGGACAGGGCACACTGAAGCTTTCTTT
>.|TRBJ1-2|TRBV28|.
CASSLGLYGYTF
TGTGCCAGCAGTTTGGGGCTGTATGGCTACACCTTC
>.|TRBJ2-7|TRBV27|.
CASSSSLPQMPYEQYF
TGTGCCAGCAGTTCATCCCTCCCCCAGATGCCGTACGAGCAGTACTTC
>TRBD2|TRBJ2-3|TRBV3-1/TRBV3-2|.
CASSPTYRTSGSTDTQYF
TGTGCCAGCAGTCCTACCTACCGGACTAGCGGTAGCACAGATACGCAGTATTTT
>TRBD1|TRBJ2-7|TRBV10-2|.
CASSETTGGAYEQYF
TGCGCCAGCAGTGAAACTACAGGGGGAGCCTACGAGCAGTACTTC
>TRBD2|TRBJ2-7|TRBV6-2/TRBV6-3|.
CASSYSLAGAEWSYEQYF
TGTGCCAGCAGTTACTCGTTAGCGGGAGCCGAGTGGTCCTACGAGCAGTACTTC
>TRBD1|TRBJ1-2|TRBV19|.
CASSIIGTASNYGYTF
TGTGCCAGTAGTATTATCGGGACAGCATCTAACTATGGCTACACCTTC
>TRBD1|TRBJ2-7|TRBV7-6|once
CASSLGVGQGAGEQYF
TGTGCCAGCAGCTTAGGAGTGGGACAGGGGGCCGGCGAGCAGTACTTC
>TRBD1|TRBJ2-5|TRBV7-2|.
CASSYRGAETQYF
TGTGCCAGCAGCTACAGGGGGGCAGAGACCCAGTACTTC
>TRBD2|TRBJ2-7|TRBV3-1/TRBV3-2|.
CASGGEYYEQYF
TGTGCCAGCGGGGGGGAGTACTACGAGCAGTACTTC
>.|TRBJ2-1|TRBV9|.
CASSVVRDEQFF
TGTGCCAGCAGTGTTGTCCGGGATGAGCAGTTCTTC
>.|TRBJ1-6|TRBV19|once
CASSFVRGNRGSYNSPLHF
TGTGCCAGTAGTTTCGTTAGGGGCAATCGTGGATCCTATAATTCACCCCTCCACTTT
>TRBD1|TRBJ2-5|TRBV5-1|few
CASSIGQGALETQYF
TGCGCCAGCAGCATCGGACAGGGGGCATTGGAGACCCAGTACTTC
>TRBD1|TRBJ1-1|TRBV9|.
CASSVEAGGGIRTEAFF
TGTGCCAGCAGCGTAGAAGCAGGGGGAGGAATTCGCACTGAAGCTTTCTTT
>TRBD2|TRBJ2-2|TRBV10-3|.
CAIRLAGVNTGELFF
TGTGCCATCAGACTAGCGGGAGTAAACACCGGGGAGCTGTTTTTT
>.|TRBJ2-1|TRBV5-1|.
CASSLGQEQFF
TGCGCCAGCAGCTTGGGGCAGGAGCAGTTCTTC
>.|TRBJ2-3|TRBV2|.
CASSLRDFPTDTQYF
TGTGCCAGCAGCTTGAGGGATTTTCCAACAGATACGCAGTATTTT
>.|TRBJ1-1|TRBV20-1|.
CSASTGGAEAFF
TGCAGTGCTAGTACAGGCGGGGCTGAAGCTTTCTTT
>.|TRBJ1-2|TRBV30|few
CAWTPLRAPYGYTF
TGTGCCTGGACCCCATTGCGCGCGCCATATGGCTACACCTTC
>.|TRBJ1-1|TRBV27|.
CASSYRGGGTEAFF
TGTGCCAGCAGTTACCGGGGGGGTGGCACTGAAGCTTTCTTT
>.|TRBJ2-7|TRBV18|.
CASSPPGTSRYEQYF
TGTGCCAGCTCACCACCCGGGACAAGCCGTTACGAGCAGTACTTC
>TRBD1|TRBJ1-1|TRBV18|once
CASSPRGLANTEAFF
TGTGCCAGCTCACCCAGGGGGCTTGCGAACACTGAAGCTTTCTTT
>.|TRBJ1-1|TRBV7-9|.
CASSLPGHLPLNTEAFF
TGTGCCAGCAGCTTACCGGGACACCTTCCCCTGAACACTGAAGCTTTCTTT